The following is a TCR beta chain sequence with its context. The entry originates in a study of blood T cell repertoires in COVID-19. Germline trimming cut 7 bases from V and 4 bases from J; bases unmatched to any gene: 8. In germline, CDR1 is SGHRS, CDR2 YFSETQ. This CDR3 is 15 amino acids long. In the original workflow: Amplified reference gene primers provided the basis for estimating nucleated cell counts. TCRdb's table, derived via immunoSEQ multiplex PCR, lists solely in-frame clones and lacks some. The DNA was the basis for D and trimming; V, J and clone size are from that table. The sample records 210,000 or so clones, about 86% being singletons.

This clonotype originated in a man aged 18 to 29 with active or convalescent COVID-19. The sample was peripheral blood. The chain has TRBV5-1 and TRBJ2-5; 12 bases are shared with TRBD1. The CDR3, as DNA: TGCGCCAGCGGGATTGGGACAGGGGGCCGAGAGACCCAGTACTTC. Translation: CASGIGTGGRETQYF.